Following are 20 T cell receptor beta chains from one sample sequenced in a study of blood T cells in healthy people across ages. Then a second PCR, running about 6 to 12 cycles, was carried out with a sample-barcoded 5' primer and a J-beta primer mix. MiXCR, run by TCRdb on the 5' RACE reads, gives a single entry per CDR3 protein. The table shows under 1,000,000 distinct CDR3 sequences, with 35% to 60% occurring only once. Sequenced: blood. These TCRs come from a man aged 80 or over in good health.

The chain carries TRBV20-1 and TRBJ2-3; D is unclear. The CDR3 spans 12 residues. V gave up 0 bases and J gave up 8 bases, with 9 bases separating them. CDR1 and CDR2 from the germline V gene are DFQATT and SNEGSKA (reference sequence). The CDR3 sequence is CSARDDSLTQYF. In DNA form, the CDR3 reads TGCAGTGCTAGAGATGATTCCCTTACGCAGTATTTT.

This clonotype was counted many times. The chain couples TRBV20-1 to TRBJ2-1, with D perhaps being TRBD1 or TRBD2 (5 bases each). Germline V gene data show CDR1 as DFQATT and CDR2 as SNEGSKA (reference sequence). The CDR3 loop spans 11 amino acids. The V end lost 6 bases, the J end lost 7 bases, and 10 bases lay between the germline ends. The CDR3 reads CSATWGNEQFF. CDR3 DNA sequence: TGCAGTGCCACCTGGGGGAATGAGCAGTTCTTC.

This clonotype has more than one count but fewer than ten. The CDR3 loop is CASSPGRQGIDEKLFF. The DNA of the CDR3 is TGTGCCAGCTCACCCGGACGACAGGGTATTGATGAAAAACTGTTTTTT. The gene calls are TRBV18 and TRBJ1-4, with 7 bases fitting TRBD1. The CDR3 consists of 16 residues. Germline CDR1 and CDR2: KGHSH and LQKENI. Unmatched junction bases numbered 10, after V lost 3 bases and J lost 6 bases.

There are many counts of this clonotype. CDR3 nucleotides: TGTGCCAGCAGCTTAGTGGATACGCAGTATTTT. Translation: CASSLVDTQYF. The gene calls are TRBV7-2 and TRBJ2-3; D remains unclear. Trimming took off 1 base at V and 6 bases at J, with 2 bases between the two ends. CDR3 length: 11 amino acids. CDR1 is SGHTA and CDR2 is FQGNSA in the germline V gene.

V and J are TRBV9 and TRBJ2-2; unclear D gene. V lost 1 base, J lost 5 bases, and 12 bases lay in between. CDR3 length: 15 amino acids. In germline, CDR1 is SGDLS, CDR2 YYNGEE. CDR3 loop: CASSVTLAITGELFF. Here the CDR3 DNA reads TGTGCCAGCAGCGTAACACTGGCCATAACCGGGGAGCTGTTTTTT.

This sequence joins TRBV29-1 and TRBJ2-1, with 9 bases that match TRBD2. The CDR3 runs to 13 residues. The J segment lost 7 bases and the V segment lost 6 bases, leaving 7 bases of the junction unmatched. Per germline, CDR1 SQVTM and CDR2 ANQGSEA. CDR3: CSVPGLAGNEQFF. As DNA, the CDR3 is TGCAGCGTACCGGGACTAGCAGGTAATGAGCAGTTCTTC.

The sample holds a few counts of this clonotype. The CDR3 DNA follows: TGTGCCAGCAGCCACCCCGGGTGGCGGAGATTATACGAGCAGTACTTC. Protein: CASSHPGWRRLYEQYF. The genes are TRBV3-1 and TRBJ2-7; D uncertain. Germline V gene sequence: CDR1 LGHDT, CDR2 YNNKEL (reference sequence). V was trimmed by 3 bases and J by 4 bases, leaving 19 bases between them. This CDR3 region has 16 residues.

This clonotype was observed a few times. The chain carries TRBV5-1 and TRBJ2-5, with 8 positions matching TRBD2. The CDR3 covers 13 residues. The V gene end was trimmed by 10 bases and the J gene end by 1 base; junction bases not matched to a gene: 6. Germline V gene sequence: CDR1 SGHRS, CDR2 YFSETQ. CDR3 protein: CASRGVIQETQYF. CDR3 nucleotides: TGCGCCTCGCGGGGGGTGATCCAAGAGACCCAGTACTTC.

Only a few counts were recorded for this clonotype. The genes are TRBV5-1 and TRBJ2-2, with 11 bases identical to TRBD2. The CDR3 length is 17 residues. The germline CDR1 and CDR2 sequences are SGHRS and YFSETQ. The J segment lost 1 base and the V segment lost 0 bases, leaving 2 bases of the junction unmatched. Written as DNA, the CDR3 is TGCGCCAGCAGCTTGGGAACTAGCGGGAGGAACACCGGGGAGCTGTTTTTT. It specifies CASSLGTSGRNTGELFF.

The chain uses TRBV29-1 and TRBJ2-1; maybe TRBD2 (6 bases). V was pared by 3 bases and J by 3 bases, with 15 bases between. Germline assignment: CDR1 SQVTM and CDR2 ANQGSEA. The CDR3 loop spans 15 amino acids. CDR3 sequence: CSVDSRRGFYNEQFF. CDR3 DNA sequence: TGCAGCGTTGATAGTCGGCGGGGCTTCTACAATGAGCAGTTCTTC.

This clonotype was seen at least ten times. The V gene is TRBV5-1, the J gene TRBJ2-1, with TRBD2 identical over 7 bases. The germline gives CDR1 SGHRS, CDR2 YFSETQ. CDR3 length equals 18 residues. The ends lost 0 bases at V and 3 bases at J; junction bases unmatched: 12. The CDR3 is CASSLALLAPTLYNEQFF. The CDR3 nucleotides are TGCGCCAGCAGCTTGGCACTACTAGCGCCCACCCTCTACAATGAGCAGTTCTTC.

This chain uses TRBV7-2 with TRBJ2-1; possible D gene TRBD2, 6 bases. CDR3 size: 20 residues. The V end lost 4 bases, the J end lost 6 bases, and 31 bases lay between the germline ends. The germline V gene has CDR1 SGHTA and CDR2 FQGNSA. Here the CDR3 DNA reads TGTGCCAGCAGCTCCGCCGGGACTGGCGGACCCTGGACCTTAAGCAATGAGCAGTTCTTC. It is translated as CASSSAGTGGPWTLSNEQFF.

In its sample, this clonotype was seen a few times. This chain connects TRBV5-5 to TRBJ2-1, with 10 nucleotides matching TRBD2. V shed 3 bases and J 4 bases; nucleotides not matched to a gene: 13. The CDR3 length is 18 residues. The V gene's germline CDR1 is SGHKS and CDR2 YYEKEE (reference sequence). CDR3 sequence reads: CASSSSAGLAEGYNEQFF. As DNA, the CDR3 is TGTGCCAGCAGCTCAAGCGCCGGACTAGCGGAAGGATACAATGAGCAGTTCTTC. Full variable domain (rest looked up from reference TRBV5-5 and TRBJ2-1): DAGVTQSPTHLIKTRGQQVTLRCSPISGHKSVSWYQQVLGQGPQFIFQYYEKEERGRGNFPDRFSARQFPNYSSELNVNALLLGDSALYLCASSSSAGLAEGYNEQFFGPGTRLTVL.

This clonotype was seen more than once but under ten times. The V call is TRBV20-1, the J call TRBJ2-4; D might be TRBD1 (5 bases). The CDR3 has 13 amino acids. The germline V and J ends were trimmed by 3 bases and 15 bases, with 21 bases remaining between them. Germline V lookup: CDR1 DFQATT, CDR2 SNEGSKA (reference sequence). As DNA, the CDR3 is TGCAGTGCTAGGCATAGGGGAACGAGTTTTATGTACTTC. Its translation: CSARHRGTSFMYF.

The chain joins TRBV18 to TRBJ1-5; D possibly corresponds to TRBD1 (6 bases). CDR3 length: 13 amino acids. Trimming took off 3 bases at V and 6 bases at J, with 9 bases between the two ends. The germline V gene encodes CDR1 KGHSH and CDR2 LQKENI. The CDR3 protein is CASSPGGFQPQHF. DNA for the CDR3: TGTGCCAGCTCACCGGGGGGCTTTCAGCCCCAGCATTTT.

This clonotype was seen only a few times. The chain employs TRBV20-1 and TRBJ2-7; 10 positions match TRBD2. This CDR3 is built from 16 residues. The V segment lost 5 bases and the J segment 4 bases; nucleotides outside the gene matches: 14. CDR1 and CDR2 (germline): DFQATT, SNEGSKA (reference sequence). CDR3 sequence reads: CSAYPGLASSVYEQYF. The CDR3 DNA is TGCAGTGCTTATCCGGGACTAGCGTCCTCTGTTTACGAGCAGTACTTC.

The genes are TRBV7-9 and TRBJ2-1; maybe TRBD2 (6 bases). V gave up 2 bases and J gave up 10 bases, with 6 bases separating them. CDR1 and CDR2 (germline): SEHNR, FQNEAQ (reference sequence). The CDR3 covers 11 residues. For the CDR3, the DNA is TGTGCCAGCAGCTTAACTAGCGAGCAGTTCTTC. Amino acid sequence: CASSLTSEQFF.

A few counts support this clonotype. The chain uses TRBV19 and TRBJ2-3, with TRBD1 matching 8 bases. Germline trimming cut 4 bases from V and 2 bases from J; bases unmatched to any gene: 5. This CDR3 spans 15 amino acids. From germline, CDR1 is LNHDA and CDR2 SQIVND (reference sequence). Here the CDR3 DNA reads TGTGCCAGTAGTAGCCGGGACAGGATCACAGATACGCAGTATTTT. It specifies CASSSRDRITDTQYF.

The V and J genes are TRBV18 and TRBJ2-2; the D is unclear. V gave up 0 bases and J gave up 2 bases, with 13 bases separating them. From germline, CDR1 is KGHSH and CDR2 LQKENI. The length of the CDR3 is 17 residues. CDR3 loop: CASSPPFARANTGELFF. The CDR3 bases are TGTGCCAGCTCACCACCGTTCGCGAGAGCAAACACCGGGGAGCTGTTTTTT.

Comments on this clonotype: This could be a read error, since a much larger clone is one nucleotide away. In DNA form, the CDR3 reads TGTGCCAGCTCACCTTCCGGACAGCAGACCTACGGGCAGTACTTC. The encoded protein is CASSPSGQQTYGQYF. J is TRBJ2-7 and V is TRBV18; tentative D call: TRBD1 (6 bases). The germline V gene has CDR1 KGHSH and CDR2 LQKENI. This CDR3 has 15 amino acids.